This is a list of T cell receptor beta chains from one sample in a study of shared clonotypes between healthy human individuals. The data were produced by immunoSEQ multiplex PCR, yet TCRdb's version contains in-frame clones alone and is incomplete. Seen here are over a million clones, around 75% observed once, and the top ten hold about 1.5%. What was sequenced was memory CD4+ T cells sorted from blood. The receptors were gathered from a man aged 18 to 29 in good health. CDR3s include the opening cysteine and the closing phenylalanine or tryptophan. A D gene is named only where the DNA matches it firmly. Size is stated for part of the rows, as once, few or many counts, or as a class when the clone is expanded.

size	V	J	D	CDR3	DNA
.	TRBV6-1	TRBJ2-7	.	CASSERGNEQYF	TGTGCCAGCAGTGAACGGGGGAACGAGCAGTACTTC
.	TRBV19	TRBJ1-1	.	CASSFFSNTEAFF	TGTGCCAGCTCCTTTTTTTCGAACACTGAAGCTTTCTTT
.	TRBV18	TRBJ1-5	TRBD1	CASSPNGTGGRQPQHF	TGTGCCAGCTCACCGAACGGGACAGGGGGACGGCAGCCCCAGCATTTT
.	TRBV2	TRBJ1-3	.	CASSAALTGNTIYF	TGTGCCAGCAGTGCGGCCCTTACGGGAAACACCATATATTTT
.	TRBV7-7	TRBJ2-5	TRBD2	CASSLGGGALETQYF	TGTGCTAGCAGCTTAGGCGGGGGGGCCTTAGAGACCCAGTACTTC
.	TRBV6-1	TRBJ2-7	TRBD1	CASSEAGTAIYEQYF	TGTGCCAGCAGTGAAGCCGGGACAGCTATCTACGAGCAGTACTTC
.	TRBV30	TRBJ2-7	.	CAWSDREEQYF	TGTGCCTGGAGTGATAGGGAAGAGCAGTACTTC
.	TRBV7-2	TRBJ2-3	.	CASSAGGDRKFVTDTQYF	TGTGCCAGCAGCGCAGGGGGGGACAGGAAGTTCGTTACGGATACGCAGTATTTT
.	TRBV5-1	TRBJ2-5	TRBD2	CASSLAGGETQYF	TGCGCCAGCAGTCTAGCGGGAGGGGAGACCCAGTACTTC
.	TRBV5-1	TRBJ1-6	TRBD1	CASSPRDSNSPLHF	TGCGCCAGCAGCCCGAGGGACAGTAATTCACCCCTCCACTTT
.	TRBV18	TRBJ1-1	.	CASSRTQNTEAFF	TGTGCCAGCTCACGAACGCAGAACACTGAAGCTTTCTTT
.	TRBV5-6	TRBJ2-2	.	CASSLGGTRLTGELFF	TGTGCCAGCAGCCTGGGGGGGACACGCCTCACCGGGGAGCTGTTTTTT
.	TRBV6-1	TRBJ1-3	.	CASSEAIRGSGNTIYF	TGTGCCAGCAGTGAAGCTATCAGGGGCTCTGGAAACACCATATATTTT
.	TRBV5-6	TRBJ2-3	TRBD1	CASRPDRGFRDTQYF	TGTGCCAGCAGACCGGACAGGGGTTTTAGAGATACGCAGTATTTT
.	TRBV5-1	TRBJ2-3	.	CASSDDSGRDTQYF	TGCGCCAGCAGCGATGACTCAGGGCGAGATACGCAGTATTTT
.	TRBV6-1	TRBJ2-1	TRBD2	CASSRLAGGYNEQFF	TGTGCCAGCAGTAGACTAGCGGGAGGGTACAATGAGCAGTTCTTC
.	TRBV10-3	TRBJ2-7	TRBD2	CAISLGIPGGSGFYEQYF	TGTGCCATCAGTCTGGGAATTCCGGGCGGGAGTGGCTTCTACGAGCAGTACTTC
.	TRBV28	TRBJ1-6	.	CASSLLNSPLHF	TGTGCCAGCAGTTTACTTAATTCACCCCTCCACTTT
.	TRBV27	TRBJ2-3	TRBD2	CASRSGVFTDTQYF	TGTGCCAGTAGAAGCGGGGTTTTCACAGATACGCAGTATTTT
.	TRBV30	TRBJ1-1	.	CAWRSTMNTEAFF	TGTGCCTGGAGGTCGACAATGAACACTGAAGCTTTCTTT
.	TRBV29-1	TRBJ2-1	TRBD2	CSVRRGDRYNEQFF	TGCAGCGTGCGTCGGGGGGACCGCTACAATGAGCAGTTCTTC
.	TRBV6-5	TRBJ1-2	TRBD1	CASTFRTGGGGYTF	TGTGCCAGCACCTTTCGGACAGGGGGGGGAGGCTACACCTTC
.	TRBV27	TRBJ1-5	.	CASSFRGETDQPQHF	TGTGCCAGCAGTTTCAGAGGGGAAACGGATCAGCCCCAGCATTTT
once	TRBV5-4	TRBJ1-2	TRBD1	CASSGGQAEAYGYTF	TGTGCCAGCAGCGGGGGACAGGCGGAGGCTTATGGCTACACCTTC
.	TRBV2	TRBJ1-1	TRBD1	CASKSGQGNTEAFF	TGTGCCAGCAAGTCGGGACAGGGGAACACTGAAGCTTTCTTT
.	TRBV28	TRBJ1-4	.	CASRSGPEEKLFF	TGTGCCAGCAGATCGGGCCCAGAAGAAAAACTGTTTTTT
few	TRBV6-6	TRBJ2-7	.	CASSQTSYEQYF	TGTGCCAGCAGTCAAACCTCCTACGAGCAGTACTTC
.	TRBV7-2	TRBJ2-3	.	CASSRQRSTDTQYF	TGTGCCAGCAGCCGCCAGCGGAGCACAGATACGCAGTATTTT